This TCR beta chain was recovered during a study of vaccination and CD4 T cells after COVID-19. The CDR3 covers 14 residues. The ends lost 5 bases at V and 6 bases at J; junction bases unmatched: 7. Germline V gene data show CDR1 as SGHTA and CDR2 as FQGNSA. A note on this clonotype: Antigen specificity is unknown.

Treatment: approximately nine-day PBMC culture with coronavirus spike peptide pools or control peptides (ViraFEST assay). Cultured CD4+ T cells had their DNA profiled by the Oncomine TCR Beta short-read assay. From the PCR reads, TCRdb called clonotypes with MiXCR, one entry per CDR3 protein. This table holds around 20,000 distinct CDR3 sequences, approximately 46% found once. The clonotype was recovered from a human donor who had recovered from COVID-19. V and J are TRBV7-2 and TRBJ1-5; TRBD1 matches at 7 bases. The starting material was CD4+ T cells from blood, cultured in vitro, obtained before SARS-CoV-2 vaccination. CDR3 in DNA: TGTGCCAGCAGCGAGAGACAGGGTATTCAGCCCCAGCATTTT. Its protein product is CASSERQGIQPQHF.